This paragraph covers one T cell receptor beta chain sequence. This clonotype turned up a few times. Its target antigen remains unknown. No much larger clone exists at a distance of one base, and base qualities are not known. According to the study, the label for this sample's treatment or condition signals: approximately nine-day PBMC culture with coronavirus spike peptide pools or control peptides (ViraFEST assay). The study used the ViraFEST assay, which expanded antigen-specific T cells with peptide pools and then identified expanded clonotypes by TCR sequencing. The convalescent patients' positive SARS-CoV-2 PCR tests fell between March and December 2020, which was before the Alpha, Beta and Delta variants emerged in the United States. PBMCs were cultured at roughly 1.9 million per well in IMDM supplemented with 5% human AB serum and roughly 10 IU/ml IL-2, with roughly 9.5 ug/ml peptide pools added. Half of the culture medium was replaced with fresh IL-2-containing medium on days 3 and 7. Once the cells had been in culture for roughly 10 days, the EasySep CD4+ T cell isolation kit was used to isolate CD4+ T cells by negative selection. Ficoll-Paque Plus gradient centrifugation was used to isolate PBMCs from whole blood, and the isolated PBMCs were then either used fresh or cryopreserved at -140C. In general, triplicate wells were set up for every culture condition.

This sample was taken from a study of vaccination and CD4 T cells after COVID-19 (dated by TCRdb to between 2020 and 2023). Background on the whole study: SARS-CoV-2 positivity had been established in the convalescent patients by nasal swab PCR, and mild disease was recorded in several of these patients and severe disease in one. The convalescent cohort included six males and four females, with two Hispanic individuals, seven Caucasians, two Asians and one multiracial person. Each participant got two doses of either the Pfizer-BioNTech BNT162b2 vaccine (n=8) or the Moderna mRNA-1273 vaccine (n=2). Post-COVID blood samples were collected from convalescent patients a median of approximately 93 days after diagnosis, with a range of about 30 to 161 days. The time from the second vaccine dose to post-vaccine blood sampling had a median of approximately 72 days and ranged from roughly 13 to 241 days. For stimulating the cultures, overlapping spike peptide pools were used, derived from SARS-CoV-2 as well as from the common cold coronaviruses HCoV-NL63, HCoV-OC43 and HCoV-229E. Control cultures received a CEFX viral epitope pool as the positive control, an HIV-1 Nef peptide pool as the negative control, or no peptide. In under twelve COVID-19 convalescent patients and a few infection-naive healthy vaccine recipients, researchers compared the spike-specific CD4+ TCR repertoire from before mRNA vaccination with the repertoire from after. On the study overall, not on this receptor specifically: Nearly all vaccine-specific clones in convalescent patients (304 of 307) were mono-reactive for SARS-CoV-2 spike rather than cross-reactive with common cold coronaviruses. In convalescent patients, a median about 86% of post-vaccine SARS-CoV-2-reactive clones were detected only after vaccination, suggesting vaccine-specific priming. Only a relatively small number of convalescent patients were included in the study, and early timepoints following natural infection were not analyzed. Although the median number of SARS-CoV-2-reactive clonotypes went up from 20 to 25 after infection to 38 after vaccination, the increase was not significant.

V lost 6 bases and J lost 6 bases; the stretch between them is 9 bases long. CDR1 and CDR2 are drawn from the germline V gene: MNHNS, SASEGT. The CDR3 has 12 amino acids, counting the end cysteine and phenylalanine. The entry retains the CDR3 DNA only, 36 bases that are in frame from base 1. Preparation of the library involved PCR. DNA from cultured CD4+ T cells underwent TCR sequencing with the Oncomine TCR Beta short-read assay at the Johns Hopkins FTIC core. The QIAamp micro DNA kit was used to extract genomic DNA from the cultured CD4+ T cells. Oncomine TCR Beta libraries from cultured CD4+ T cells were pooled with unique dual indexes and sequenced on an Illumina iSeq 100. In the original analysis: Non-productive sequences were removed, and CDR3s not starting with C, not ending with F or W, or shorter than 7 amino acids were discarded. Antigen-specific clonotypes were identified with the MANAFEST web application by comparing peptide-stimulated wells with reference and other culture wells. Positive clones required FDR below 0.05, an odds ratio above 5, and productive frequency above 0.1% in at least two of three replicate wells. Cross-reactive clonotypes were defined as significantly expanded in both SARS-CoV-2 spike wells and at least one common cold coronavirus spike condition. CDR3 homology was assessed with Levenshtein distances (stringdist) and unrooted phylogenetic trees (ape) in R version 3.6.1. TCRdb passed the public sequencing reads through fastp at Q25 and MiXCR, retaining productive beta sequences. A single entry per CDR3 protein holds the most common genes and DNA from its merged rows. It is TCRdb's table, rather than the study itself, that gives the V and J calls and clone size. Within this sample are around 20,000 distinct CDR3 sequences, with 58% of them counted one time only. The ten largest clones capture around 9.7% of the sample.

This specimen consisted of CD4+ T cells from blood, cultured in vitro, obtained after SARS-CoV-2 vaccination. The chain employs TRBV6-1 and TRBJ1-5; confidence is insufficient to name the D gene. The clonotype originates from a human donor who had recovered from COVID-19. The DNA sequence reads TGTGCCAGCAGCGGGCTAGCTCAGCCCCAGCATTTT. Its product reads: CASSGLAQPQHF.